The rows below give T cell receptor beta chains drawn from one sample of a study of blood T cells in healthy people across ages. Via MiXCR, TCRdb re-called the 5' RACE reads, giving one row per CDR3 protein. The sample lists about 1.4 million distinct CDR3 sequences; 55% to 75% were seen once. The sample comprised blood. The source of these receptors is a man aged 18 to 29 in good health. Each CDR3 is given with its conserved first and last residue. D genes are given only for firm matches. Not all rows give a size; the values are once, few, many and, for expanded clones, a class.

TRBV6-1	TRBD1	few	TRBJ1-6	TGTGCCAGCAGTGAAGGACAGGGTAGCTCCTATAATTCACCCCTCCACTTT	CASSEGQGSSYNSPLHF
TRBV12-3/TRBV12-4	NA	many	TRBJ1-4	TGTGCCAGCAGGTGGAGGGATAATGAAAAACTGTTTTTT	CASRWRDNEKLFF
TRBV5-1	TRBD2	NA	TRBJ2-3	TGCGTCAGCAGCTTGGACCTAGCGGGAGACACAGATACGCAGTATTTT	CVSSLDLAGDTDTQYF
TRBV6-2/TRBV6-3	TRBD2	few	TRBJ2-7	TGTGCCAGCAGTTACTCGATGACACTAGCGGGAGTCAACGAGCAGTACTTC	CASSYSMTLAGVNEQYF
TRBV6-5	TRBD2	NA	TRBJ2-2	TGTGCCAGCAGTTACTCGACTCCACGGATAAGGACTAGAGGCACCGGGGAGCTGTTTTTT	CASSYSTPRIRTRGTGELFF
TRBV7-9	TRBD1	NA	TRBJ2-7	TGTGCCAGCAGCCCCAGTCCCGGGACAGGGATCTACGAGCAGTACTTC	CASSPSPGTGIYEQYF
TRBV4-1	TRBD1	NA	TRBJ2-6	TGCGCCAGCAGCCAAGGTGGTACAGGGGGCGCTGGGGCCAACGTCCTGACTTTC	CASSQGGTGGAGANVLTF
TRBV20-1	NA	NA	TRBJ1-2	TGCAGTGCTATGGACAGAAAGAACTATGGCTACACCTTC	CSAMDRKNYGYTF
TRBV12-3/TRBV12-4	TRBD1	NA	TRBJ2-1	TGTGCCAGCAGCCTTGGGGACAGGGCAAGAATGGGTGAGCAGTTCTTC	CASSLGDRARMGEQFF
TRBV20-1	TRBD1	NA	TRBJ1-1	TGCAGTGCTCCAGAACAGGGGTTTCCTTTCTTT	CSAPEQGFPFF
TRBV29-1	TRBD1	NA	TRBJ1-1	TGCAGCGCCGGGACAGTCATGAACACTGAAGCTTTCTTT	CSAGTVMNTEAFF
TRBV7-8	TRBD1	once	TRBJ1-4	TGTGCCAGCAGCTTAAGGGCGAGGACAGGGAAGACTAATGAAAAACTGTTTTTT	CASSLRARTGKTNEKLFF
TRBV27	NA	NA	TRBJ1-4	TGTGCCAGCAAGAACGGGACTAATGAAAAACTGTTTTTT	CASKNGTNEKLFF
TRBV29-1	NA	many	TRBJ2-1	TGCAGCGTTGAAGATCGCGGCAGGGCCAATGAGCAGTTCTTC	CSVEDRGRANEQFF
TRBV4-3	NA	NA	TRBJ1-2	TGCGCCAGCAGCCAAGATCGGGCCGGGGGTGGGATCTATGGCTACACCTTC	CASSQDRAGGGIYGYTF
TRBV4-1	TRBD2	NA	TRBJ2-5	TGCGCCAGCAGCCAGGACCCCGGGACTAGCCAAGAGACCCAGTACTTC	CASSQDPGTSQETQYF
TRBV12-3/TRBV12-4	NA	few	TRBJ2-4	TGTGCCAGCAGTCCAGGACTACGCTATTATCGGTACTTC	CASSPGLRYYRYF
TRBV27	TRBD2	NA	TRBJ2-1	TGTGCCAGCAGTCAAGTGGTAGCGGGAAGGTTATCGCAGTTCTTC	CASSQVVAGRLSQFF
TRBV9	NA	few	TRBJ1-4	TGTGCCAGCAGCCCGGGAAGGCGGGATGAAAAACTGTTTTTT	CASSPGRRDEKLFF
TRBV11-2	NA	NA	TRBJ1-2	TGTGCCAGCAGCTTCACAGATTTCTATGGCTACACCTTC	CASSFTDFYGYTF
TRBV5-1	NA	NA	TRBJ1-1	TGCGCCAGCAGCTACGACGTACGAGGGACTGAAGCTTTCTTT	CASSYDVRGTEAFF
TRBV4-3	TRBD1	NA	TRBJ2-5	TGCGCCAGCAGCCAAGATATCGGCGCAGGGGGTGGGGAGACCCAGTACTTC	CASSQDIGAGGGETQYF
TRBV12-3/TRBV12-4	TRBD1	few	TRBJ2-7	TGTGCCAGCAGAGCCTCCACCGGGACAGGTGAAGAGCAGTACTTC	CASRASTGTGEEQYF
TRBV11-2	NA	once	TRBJ2-3	TGTGCCAGCAGCTTGGTCCCTACGCAGTATTTT	CASSLVPTQYF
TRBV12-5	NA	NA	TRBJ1-5	TGTGCTAGTGGTTTCCCGGAGGGGGTTAGCAATCAGCCCCAGCATTTT	CASGFPEGVSNQPQHF
TRBV7-8	NA	NA	TRBJ1-5	TGTGCCAGCAGCCGGGTGGTGGAAGGTCAGCCCCAGCATTTT	CASSRVVEGQPQHF
TRBV15	NA	NA	TRBJ1-2	TGTGCCACCAGCAGACCCAGAAGTGGCTACACCTTC	CATSRPRSGYTF
TRBV29-1	TRBD1	NA	TRBJ2-5	TGCAGCGTTGAGCTGACAGGGAAAGAGACCCAGTACTTC	CSVELTGKETQYF
TRBV5-6	NA	NA	TRBJ2-6	TGTGCCAGCAGCTTGCGGCAGGGTGCTGGGGCCAACGTCCTGACTTTC	CASSLRQGAGANVLTF
TRBV20-1	NA	once	TRBJ1-6	TGCAGTGCTAGAGATCCCGACAGTACCTTCGGGTATAATTCACCCCTCCACTTT	CSARDPDSTFGYNSPLHF
TRBV5-1	NA	NA	TRBJ1-1	TGCGCCAGCAGCTTGGCCTCAAAGGACACTGAAGCTTTCTTT	CASSLASKDTEAFF
TRBV28	NA	NA	TRBJ1-4	TGTGCCAGCAGCTCCCGGGGGCGTGAAAAACTGTTTTTT	CASSSRGREKLFF
TRBV24-1	NA	NA	TRBJ2-1	TGTGCCACCAGTGATTTCGGTCCCAACAATGAGCAGTTCTTC	CATSDFGPNNEQFF
TRBV7-2	NA	NA	TRBJ1-6	TGTGCCAGCAGCTTAGGTGGAGGAGGGGCGTCGAATTCACCCCTCCACTTT	CASSLGGGGASNSPLHF
TRBV2	NA	NA	TRBJ1-2	TGTGCCGGCAGTGATGGCAGGGACTATGGCTACACCTTC	CAGSDGRDYGYTF
TRBV21-1	NA	NA	TRBJ2-4	TGTGCCAGCAGCACGCACTCTGTTAGAACCGGGGGCTTGGAAAACATTCAGTACTTC	CASSTHSVRTGGLENIQYF
TRBV5-1	TRBD2	NA	TRBJ2-7	TGCGCCAGCACCCGGACTAGCGGGGACGAGCAGTACTTC	CASTRTSGDEQYF
TRBV7-9	NA	NA	TRBJ2-7	TGTGCCAGCGGGGCGGCACACTACGAGCAGTACTTC	CASGAAHYEQYF
TRBV2	TRBD2	NA	TRBJ2-7	TGTGCCAGTACGATAGCGGGAGTCCTCTACGAGCAGTACTTC	CASTIAGVLYEQYF
TRBV18	TRBD1	NA	TRBJ1-2	TGTGCCAGCTCACCACCCGAGGGGGCAGTCAATGGCTACACCTTC	CASSPPEGAVNGYTF